The clone carrying this T cell receptor beta chain has at least ten counts. The data originate from a study of T-cell reconstitution after alpha-beta-depleted transplantation in children. Molecular barcoding with unique molecular identifiers was used for the TCRbeta library. TCRdb re-called the PCR reads through MiXCR, storing one row per CDR3 protein. Of 200,000 to 300,000 distinct CDR3 sequences listed, more than 10% are singletons. The V gene lost 2 bases and the J gene lost 3 bases, with 19 bases spanning the gap. From germline, CDR1 is SQVTM and CDR2 ANQGSEA. The CDR3 sequence is 16 residues long.

The clonotype comes from a human donor who donated a stem cell graft to a child with acute lymphoblastic leukemia. Sequenced material: PBMCs from the stem cell graft donor, taken from the stem cell graft. The V and J genes are TRBV29-1 and TRBJ1-2; possibly TRBD1 for D (5 bases). The CDR3 spells CSVERGLIEYDYGYTF. In DNA form, the CDR3 reads TGCAGCGTTGAAAGGGGACTGATTGAATATGACTATGGCTACACCTTC.